The clone carrying this T cell receptor (beta chain) appeared once. CDR1 is GTSNPN, CDR2 SVGIG, per germline (reference sequence). V was clipped by 5 bases and J by 0 bases, with 10 bases between them. The CDR3 runs 13 residues. An amount of RNA that ranged from roughly 0.45 to 1 ug was reverse transcribed with random hexamers. TCRdb processed the immunoSEQ multiplex PCR reads anew with MiXCR; each CDR3 protein has one entry. The table includes more than 200,000 distinct CDR3 sequences, 80% to 95% detected once. The data stem from a study of CD8 T cells in Susac syndrome. This chain uses TRBV30 with TRBJ1-2, with no clear D. This sequence originates from a human donor with multiple sclerosis. Sequences were obtained from CD8+ T cells from PBMCs. CDR3 DNA sequence: TGTGCCTGGGCGGACTACTCTAACTATGGCTACACCTTC. Amino acid sequence: CAWADYSNYGYTF.